This TCR beta chain is from a study of T cell repertoires in cytomegalovirus infection (dated by TCRdb to 2018 to 2020). About the investigation overall: Peptide stimulations targeted recently identified HLA-C-restricted CMV epitopes, whose presentation resists viral immunomodulation, together with well-studied HLA-B-restricted epitopes. Donor HLA type was relevant to the analysis, as public TCR beta signatures indicated carriage of CMV infection together with the matching HLA type.

What the treatment or condition label conveys for this sample: in vitro stimulation with specific CMV peptide epitopes to enrich CMV-specific T cells. A note on this clonotype: No cognate antigen has been identified for it. The record has no base qualities; no much larger clone is one base away.

Overall study outcomes, separate from this receptor: Carriers of CMV infection plus the relevant HLA type were discriminated by the cumulative frequency of public TCR beta family members in the study cohort and in an independent 352-donor cohort. The ex vivo response was dominated by HLA-C-restricted CMV-specific TCR beta clonotypes, which also provided the single most frequent clonotype in two of eight donors.

CDR1 and CDR2 were assigned from the germline V gene (reference sequence) as LNHDA and SQIVND. Taken from cysteine to phenylalanine, the CDR3 has 15 residues. The only DNA kept is the CDR3, 45 bases in frame from the first base. Clipping removes 5 bases from V and 6 bases from J, with 7 as the unmatched junction base count. TCRdb records Illumina HiSeq 1500 as the sequencer. TCRdb cleaned the public reads at Q25 with fastp, built clones with MiXCR and kept in-frame beta chains. Rows are combined by CDR3 protein, so each entry shows the most common genes and DNA. This sample is represented by some 800,000 distinct CDR3 sequences; about 29% of them were singletons. Around 13% of the sample lies in the top ten.

The V and J segments used are TRBV19 and TRBJ2-1; a stretch of 10 junction bases matches TRBD2. Sequences were derived from cultured CD8+ T cells from PBMCs, sampled from culture after CMV antigen stimulation. The TCR sequence derives from a human donor in good health (CMV status not recorded). Some clones in this sample may be carry-over from other donors' samples. The nucleotide sequence is given as TGTGCCAGTAGTCCCTCCAGCGGGGGGGCCAATGAGCAGTTCTTC. It specifies CASSPSSGGANEQFF.